This T cell receptor beta chain appears in the sequencing data of a study of post-analysis software for immune sequencing data. Study-level information: Included courses were relapsing-remitting and secondary progressive multiple sclerosis; progressive-relapsing multiple sclerosis was also included.

Study-wide results and caveats: Strong co-clustering by F measure was seen for same-batch samples. Several TRBV segments were more frequent in patients than controls; TRBV5-6, TRBV5-1 and TRBV20-1 belonged to this group. Diversity measured as normalized Chao1 was significantly lower in multiple sclerosis patients than in controls.

The CDR3 contains 13 residues. The germline V gene encodes CDR1 SQVTM and CDR2 ANQGSEA. V lost 3 bases, J lost 1 base, and 10 bases lay in between. Unique molecular identifiers featured in each of the TCR beta cDNA libraries. TCRdb independently ran MiXCR on the PCR reads; one entry per CDR3 protein. Counted here are about 770,000 distinct CDR3 sequences, around 42% occurring once; the ten biggest clones make up 4.9%. This clonotype was counted at least ten times. Its target is not known. The material sequenced was blood. The TCR sequence derives from a girl aged 5-17 years with multiple sclerosis. This rearrangement joins TRBV29-1 to TRBJ2-7; D not certain. CDR3: CSVDGVGSYEQYF. The CDR3 region has the DNA TGCAGCGTTGACGGTGTAGGGTCCTACGAGCAGTACTTC.